Presented here are 4 T cell receptor beta chains from one specimen sequenced in a study of cytomegalovirus exposure and HLA in healthy donors. TCRdb's copy holds only in-frame clones and misses some; the assay was immunoSEQ multiplex PCR. The repertoire holds 150,000 to 170,000 clones, with 86% as singletons. Sequences were obtained from PBMCs. These receptors came from a human donor in good health.

J is TRBJ2-7 and V is TRBV18, with D perhaps matching TRBD2 (7 bases). With 0 bases removed from V and 0 bases from J, the gap between germline ends came to 12 bases. The CDR3 extends over 16 amino acids. Germline CDR1 reads KGHSH; CDR2 reads LQKENI. The CDR3 bases are TGTGCCAGCTCACCACCGGGGAGGGGGGCCTCCTACGAGCAGTACTTC. The encoded protein is CASSPPGRGASYEQYF. The full variable domain, completed using reference TRBV18 and TRBJ2-7, is NAGVMQNPRHLVRRRGQEARLRCSPMKGHSHVYWYRQLPEEGLKFMVYLQKENIIDESGMPKERFSAEFPKEGPSILRIQQVVRGDSAAYFCASSPPGRGASYEQYFGPGTRLTVT.

V usage is TRBV6-1 and J usage is TRBJ2-6, with D hard to call. Trimming shortened V by 9 bases and J by 1 base, and 4 bases separated the two germline ends. The CDR3 is 12 amino acids. Germline V lookup: CDR1 MNHNS, CDR2 SASEGT. This chain's CDR3 is CARRSGANVLTF. Here the CDR3 DNA reads TGTGCCAGGAGGTCTGGGGCCAACGTCCTGACTTTC.

V usage is TRBV6-5 and J usage is TRBJ2-1, with a tentative D call TRBD1 (6 bases). The length of the CDR3 is 14 residues. CDR1 and CDR2 (germline): MNHEY, SVGAGI. The V end lost 6 bases, the J end lost 9 bases, and 18 bases lay between the germline ends. The CDR3 coding sequence is TGTGCCAGCAGGTACGAACAGGGTTTAGGTGAGCAGTTCTTC. It codes for CASRYEQGLGEQFF.

This clone was observed a single time. The V and J genes are TRBV5-1 and TRBJ2-7; D is undetermined. The CDR3 loop spans 14 amino acids. The germline CDR1 and CDR2 sequences are SGHRS and YFSETQ. Deletions cut 2 bases from V and 6 bases from J, with 15 bases between. The CDR3 sequence: CASSFSLPGGEQYF. The CDR3 DNA reads as TGCGCCAGCAGCTTTTCTCTCCCCGGCGGCGAGCAGTACTTC. Full variable domain (missing parts from reference TRBV5-1 and TRBJ2-7): KAGVTQTPRYLIKTRGQQVTLSCSPISGHRSVSWYQQTPGQGLQFLFEYFSETQRNKGNFPGRFSGRQFSNSRSEMNVSTLELGDSALYLCASSFSLPGGEQYFGPGTRLTVT.